This entry lists 21 T cell receptor beta chains sequenced from one sample in a study of early T cells in non-severe SARS-CoV-2 infection (dated by TCRdb to the early 2020s). Library construction relied on 5' RACE. Data came from a NextSeq 500. TCRdb redid the processing of the public reads, applying fastp at Q25 and MiXCR, and retained in-frame beta chains. Each record represents a unique CDR3 protein, reported with the most common genes and DNA among its rows. The sample yields about 42,000 distinct CDR3 sequences; 7% to 7.5% were counted once. Approximately 4.5% of the sample belongs to the ten largest clones. Sequenced sample: whole blood. The receptors shown here come from an adult who was a healthcare worker with PCR-confirmed SARS-CoV-2 infection or an uninfected control (not recorded which).

This clonotype turned up a few times. The chain employs TRBV12-3 or TRBV12-4 and TRBJ2-3, with D possibly being TRBD1 or TRBD2 (5 bases each). This CDR3 region has 15 residues. The V and J ends lost 4 bases and 4 bases respectively, with 15 bases between them. CDR3 sequence (DNA): TGTGCCAGCAGTTCTGCGGAAAGGGACCCAGATACGCAGTATTTT. It encodes CASSSAERDPDTQYF.

This clonotype was seen only a few times. The chain links TRBV3-1 to TRBJ1-4; TRBD1 might be the D (5 bases). V was shortened by 4 bases and J by 4 bases, with 16 bases between the two germline ends. Germline V gene data show CDR1 as LGHDT and CDR2 as YNNKEL (reference sequence). This CDR3 contains 16 residues. The CDR3 loop reads CASSPGTGRGNEKLFF. In nucleotides, the CDR3 is TGTGCCAGCAGCCCGGGGACGGGCCGGGGTAATGAAAAACTGTTTTTT.

This clonotype was observed a few times. The chain combines TRBV27 with TRBJ2-3; D uncertain. Germline-derived CDR1 and CDR2 are MNHEY and SMNVEV (reference sequence). The CDR3 covers 14 residues. Between the trimmed V and J ends, which lost 6 bases and 2 bases, there was a span of 12 bases. CDR3 region: CASSPGRITDTQYF. CDR3 nucleotides: TGTGCCAGCAGCCCCGGACGGATCACAGATACGCAGTATTTT.

This clonotype was seen a handful of times. The chain employs TRBV11-2 and TRBJ2-1; possibly TRBD2 for D (6 bases). The ends were cut back, 5 bases at V and 1 base at J, with 15 bases in the middle. The CDR3 loop spans 16 amino acids. CDR1 is SGHAT, CDR2 FQNNGV, per germline. Here the CDR3 reads CASSDKKAGSYNEQFF. The CDR3 region has the DNA TGTGCCAGCAGCGACAAAAAGGCGGGATCCTACAATGAGCAGTTCTTC.

In its sample, this clonotype was seen many times. The V gene is TRBV30, the J gene TRBJ2-5, with a weak D call TRBD1 (6 bases). Germline V CDR1 and CDR2: GTSNPN, SVGIG (reference sequence). V shed 3 bases and J shed 1 base, with 9 bases lying between them. The CDR3 consists of 13 residues. The CDR3 spells CAWRRTAQETQYF. The CDR3 DNA reads TGTGCCTGGAGACGGACAGCCCAAGAGACCCAGTACTTC.

This clonotype was counted ten times or more. The V and J genes are TRBV2 and TRBJ2-2; 9 nucleotides line up with TRBD2. Germline V lookup: CDR1 SNHLY, CDR2 FYNNEI. The J segment lost 0 bases and the V segment lost 10 bases, leaving 3 bases of the junction unmatched. The CDR3 runs 14 residues. The CDR3 coding sequence is TGTGCCACTGGGACTAGCCCGAACACCGGGGAGCTGTTTTTT. Protein: CATGTSPNTGELFF.

The chain carries TRBV5-1 and TRBJ1-1; D is uncertain. Germline V gene lookup returns CDR1 SGHRS and CDR2 YFSETQ. V lost 0 bases and J lost 1, with 4 bases in between. The CDR3 runs to 13 residues. CDR3 coding DNA: TGCGCCAGCAGCTTGGATCCGAACACTGAAGCTTTCTTT. This gives the protein CASSLDPNTEAFF. The full variable domain, its missing parts supplied by reference TRBV5-1 and TRBJ1-1, is KAGVTQTPRYLIKTRGQQVTLSCSPISGHRSVSWYQQTPGQGLQFLFEYFSETQRNKGNFPGRFSGRQFSNSRSEMNVSTLELGDSALYLCASSLDPNTEAFFGQGTRLTVV.

This clonotype has more than one count but fewer than ten. The chain couples TRBV12-3 or TRBV12-4 to TRBJ1-1; D is uncertain. The CDR3 totals 13 residues. The V gene lost 3 bases and the J gene lost 2 bases, with 7 bases spanning the gap. As DNA, the CDR3 is TGTGCCAGCAGTTTGGGGATAAACACTGAAGCTTTCTTT. Amino acid sequence: CASSLGINTEAFF.

This clonotype was picked up a small number of times. V is TRBV12-3 or TRBV12-4 and J is TRBJ1-2; unclear D gene. Between the trimmed V and J ends, which lost 3 bases and 0 bases, there was a span of 8 bases. This CDR3 region has 14 residues. The CDR3 DNA is TGTGCCAGCAGTTTGCTTGCCGCTAACTATGGCTACACCTTC. Translated: CASSLLAANYGYTF.

The V call is TRBV20-1, the J call TRBJ2-3; 10 bases align to TRBD2. Per germline, CDR1 DFQATT and CDR2 SNEGSKA (reference sequence). Losses at the gene ends were 6 bases for V and 2 bases for J; bases not matched to a gene: 8. The CDR3 is 15 amino acids. The CDR3 spells CSAGPSGGLTDTQYF. The DNA for the CDR3 is TGCAGTGCGGGCCCTAGCGGGGGACTCACAGATACGCAGTATTTT.

About this clonotype itself: The junction departs from the called germline gene at one end, perhaps through a read error. V usage is TRBV7-9 and J usage is TRBJ2-5; D gene unclear. The length of the CDR3 is 14 residues. Germline loops: CDR1 SEHNR, CDR2 FQNEAQ (reference sequence). As DNA, the CDR3 is TGTGTCAGCAGCTTAACGCCCCCGAGGGAGACCCAGTACTTC. Its translation is CVSSLTPPRETQYF.

This chain links TRBV14 with TRBJ2-3; 8 bases match TRBD2. Per germline, CDR1 SGHDN and CDR2 FVKESK. The ends lost 4 bases at V and 4 bases at J; junction bases unmatched: 10. The CDR3 length is 16 residues. The CDR3 nucleotides are TGTGCCAGCAGCCCCGAGAGGGCTAGCGGGCCAGATACGCAGTATTTT. Translated, it gives CASSPERASGPDTQYF.

This clonotype was observed a handful of times. The chain recombines TRBV11-2 with TRBJ2-1; the match to TRBD1 covers 7 bases. The CDR3 consists of 16 residues. Losses at the gene ends were 0 bases for V and 9 bases for J; bases not matched to a gene: 11. The V gene's germline CDR1 is SGHAT and CDR2 FQNNGV. The chain's CDR3 is CASSLEDFRGLSEQFF. The CDR3 coding sequence is TGTGCCAGCAGCTTAGAAGACTTTAGGGGGCTTAGTGAGCAGTTCTTC.

This clonotype was counted only a few times. The rearrangement joins TRBV7-8 to TRBJ1-1, with D maybe TRBD1 (5 bases). Trimming cost V 2 bases and J 11 bases, with 18 bases left between them. The CDR3 length is 14 residues. From germline, CDR1 is SGHVS and CDR2 FQNEAQ. The CDR3 spells CASSLRPREDKAFF. The CDR3 DNA reads as TGTGCCAGCAGCTTACGTCCCAGGGAAGATAAGGCTTTCTTT.

The CDR3 loop reads CAWSVNTDTQYF. The CDR3 nucleotides read TGTGCCTGGAGTGTTAACACAGATACGCAGTATTTT. The chain employs TRBV30 and TRBJ2-3; no definite D call. Trimming removed 0 bases from V and 2 bases from J, with 3 bases in between. This CDR3 is 12 amino acids long. Germline CDR1 GTSNPN, CDR2 SVGIG (reference sequence).

The table lists this clonotype with a few counts. The chain couples TRBV4-1 to TRBJ1-3; D might be TRBD1 (5 bases). V was pared by 4 bases and J by 0 bases, with 10 bases between. This CDR3 spans 15 amino acids. The germline CDR1 and CDR2 sequences are MGHRA and YSYEKL. The CDR3 spells CASSPSDNSGNTIYF. CDR3 DNA: TGCGCCAGCAGCCCATCGGACAACTCTGGAAACACCATATATTTT.

This clonotype was counted a few times. V usage is TRBV12-3 or TRBV12-4 and J usage is TRBJ1-3, with D uncertain. The ends were cut back, 4 bases at V and 4 bases at J, with 11 bases in the middle. The CDR3 sequence is 14 residues long. Here the CDR3 DNA reads TGTGCCAGCAGTTCTGAGGTTGCCGGAAACACCATATATTTT. Translation: CASSSEVAGNTIYF.

This clonotype has a handful of counts. V is TRBV4-1 and J is TRBJ2-2; a weak D match, TRBD1 (5 bases). Germline CDR1 reads MGHRA; CDR2 reads YSYEKL. V shed 4 bases and J shed 0 bases, with 9 bases lying between them. CDR3 size: 15 residues. DNA for the CDR3: TGCGCCAGCAGCCCTGGCAGGGCGAACACCGGGGAGCTGTTTTTT. This translates into CASSPGRANTGELFF.

The table lists this clonotype with many counts. The chain is built from TRBV29-1 and TRBJ2-7; the match to TRBD1 covers 10 bases. With 4 bases clipped from V and 5 bases from J, the junction kept 5 bases outside the gene matches. Germline V gene data show CDR1 as SQVTM and CDR2 as ANQGSEA. The CDR3 length is 13 residues. CDR3 amino acids: CSVAGQGVNEQYF. CDR3 nucleotide sequence: TGCAGCGTTGCCGGACAGGGGGTTAACGAGCAGTACTTC.

This clonotype was counted at least ten times. This chain joins TRBV19 and TRBJ2-1, with a possible D match to TRBD2 (5 bases). This CDR3 comprises 14 residues. Germline-derived CDR1 and CDR2 are LNHDA and SQIVND (reference sequence). The V end was cut by 9 bases, the J end by 2 bases, with 14 bases between. The DNA of the CDR3 is TGTGCCAGCAAACCCCGGGGTCCCTACAATGAGCAGTTCTTC. This translates into CASKPRGPYNEQFF. Full variable domain (missing parts from reference TRBV19 and TRBJ2-1): DGGITQSPKYLFRKEGQNVTLSCEQNLNHDAMYWYRQDPGQGLRLIYYSQIVNDFQKGDIAEGYSVSREKKESFPLTVTSAQKNPTAFYLCASKPRGPYNEQFFGPGTRLTVL.

This clonotype was observed many times. The chain is built from TRBV9 and TRBJ1-6; D gene ambiguous. CDR3 length: 14 amino acids. CDR1 is SGDLS, CDR2 YYNGEE, per germline. The V end was cut by 0 bases, the J end by 9 bases, with 10 bases between. This CDR3 is CASSVVLGPSPLHF. Written as DNA, the CDR3 is TGTGCCAGCAGCGTAGTGCTGGGCCCTTCACCCCTCCACTTT.